This T cell receptor (beta chain) was sequenced for a study of HIV-infected children after antiretroviral therapy interruption. In germline, CDR1 is LGHNT, CDR2 FRNRAP. The ends were cut back, 0 bases at V and 2 bases at J, with 17 bases in the middle. CDR3 length equals 17 residues. The treatment denotes: PENTA 11 planned treatment interruption arm or continuous ART arm. This clonotype was observed many times. RNA-based 3' RACE libraries used unique molecular identifiers. From the 3' RACE reads, TCRdb called clonotypes with MiXCR, one entry per CDR3 protein. The sample has some 51,000 distinct CDR3 sequences; 3.5% to 5% are singletons.

The sample was CD45RA+ CD4+ T cells from PBMCs, pooled from several time points, taken from a donor given antiretroviral therapy, either interrupted or continuous. As for subset: naive CD4+ CD45RA+ CD45RO- T cells. The source is a pool of human donors with HIV. V usage is TRBV12-5 and J usage is TRBJ2-7, with D possibly matching TRBD1 (5 bases). The DNA of the CDR3 is TGTGCTAGTGGTTTGGTACCCAGGGCCCGCTACCCCTACGAGCAGTACTTC. Protein product: CASGLVPRARYPYEQYF.